The next 27 T cell receptor beta chains were all read from a single sample in a study of CD8+ T cells in alopecia areata. Pooled cutaneous lymph node cells were sorted using CD4, CD8alpha, NKG2D, NKG2ACE and other markers. Once RNA had been extracted, it was reverse transcribed into cDNA to act as the sequencing template. Produced via immunoSEQ multiplex PCR; TCRdb's table is partial and in-frame only. The sample was found to contain about 6,000 clones, and every one recurs. Source material: CD8+ T cells sorted from a lymph node. The source of these receptors is a C3H/HeJ mouse with alopecia areata. For this mouse line, the MHC haplotype is H2-k.

In the case of this clone: Mouse names are used for the genes. The read ends 4 residues shy of where the CDR3 ends; the end is completed using the germline J gene. This sequence joins TRBV29 and TRBJ2-1; D might be TRBD2 (6 bases). Germline CDR1 is MSHET and CDR2 is SYDVDS. V was pared by 0 bases and J by 1 base, with 7 bases between. This CDR3 contains 15 residues. The CDR3 region is CASSLSWGNYAEQFF. CDR3 DNA (partial): TGTGCTAGCAGTTTATCGTGGGGGAACTATGCT.

This clone was counted at least ten times. The genes are named according to mouse. The CDR3 bases that were read are TGTGCCAGCGGTGATGCACTGGGGGGGCTTGCT. Translation gives CASGDALGGLA. The whole CDR3 protein is CASGDALGGLAEQFF. The chain uses TRBV13-2 and TRBJ2-1; 11 positions agree with TRBD2. The read halts 4 residues ahead of the CDR3 end, with the missing end drawn from the germline J gene. The ends lost 0 bases at V and 6 bases at J; junction bases unmatched: 2. In germline, CDR1 is NNHNN, CDR2 SYGAGS (reference sequence). This CDR3 is 15 amino acids long.

This clone was observed a few times. Mouse germline and gene names are used. The CDR3 extends 4 residues past the end of the read, so its final part is completed from the germline J gene. V and J are TRBV13-3 and TRBJ2-5, with TRBD2 matching 7 bases. This CDR3 is built from 17 residues. Germline CDR1 NNHDY, CDR2 SYVADS. V lost 0 bases to trimming and J lost 0 bases; unmatched junction nucleotides: 7. The CDR3 spells CASSDVGWGINQDTQYF. Incomplete CDR3 DNA: TGTGCCAGCAGTGATGTGGGCTGGGGGATTAACCAAGAC.

This clone has a count of ten or more. Any gene name here is a mouse gene name. Read coverage stops 4 residues before the CDR3 terminus; the germline J gene supplies the remainder. The chain recombines TRBV1 with TRBJ2-3, with unresolved D. Germline V gene data show CDR1 as NSQYPW and CDR2 as LRSPGD (reference sequence). This CDR3 has 15 residues. V dropped 2 bases and J dropped 0 bases, with 9 bases sitting between them. The CDR3 reads CTCSAPEGSAETLYF. The CDR3 DNA, read in part, is TGCACCTGCAGTGCACCAGAGGGTAGTGCAGAA. The whole variable domain, filled in from reference TRBV1 and TRBJ2-3, reads VTLLEQNPRWRLVPRGQAVNLRCILKNSQYPWMSWYQQDLQKQLQWLFTLRSPGDKEVKSLPGADYLATRVTDTELRLQVANMSQGRTLYCTCSAPEGSAETLYFGSGTRLTVL.

This clone was recorded at least ten times. Here the gene names and germline are mouse. Read sequence stops 4 residues before the CDR3 end, and the germline J gene provides the missing end. The chain recombines TRBV13-1 with TRBJ2-5; 11 bases map to TRBD2. V was pared by 2 bases and J by 0 bases, with 5 bases of the junction left unmatched. In germline, CDR1 is NSHNY, CDR2 SYGAGN. CDR3 length: 17 amino acids. Incomplete CDR3 DNA: TGTGCCAGCAGTGAAAGACTGGGGGGGTTTAACCAAGAC. Translated: CASSERLGGFNQD. In full, the CDR3 reads CASSERLGGFNQDTQYF.

The sample holds a few counts of this clone. Genes here carry mouse names. The CDR3 end lies 4 residues beyond the end of the read and is filled in from the germline J gene. The chain couples TRBV31 to TRBJ1-2; 8 nucleotides agree with TRBD1. With 0 bases clipped from V and 0 bases from J, the junction kept 0 bases outside the gene matches. Germline CDR1 is GKSSPN and CDR2 is SITVG. The CDR3 runs 14 residues. The sequenced part of the CDR3 DNA is TGTGCCTGGAGTCTACAGGGGGCAAACTCC. Protein product: CAWSLQGANS. The entire CDR3 protein reads CAWSLQGANSDYTF.

A few counts support this clone. Gene names refer to mouse genes. The read gets to within 4 residues of the CDR3 end, and the germline J gene fills in the rest. The chain joins TRBV13-3 to TRBJ2-7; perhaps TRBD1 as D (6 bases). Germline CDR1 NNHDY, CDR2 SYVADS. The CDR3 consists of 14 residues. The part of the CDR3 DNA that was read is TGTGCCAGCAGTGATAGGCAGGGGTCATAT. Translation gives CASSDRQGSY. The CDR3 in its entirety is CASSDRQGSYEQYF.

There are many counts of this clone. All gene names here are mouse names. Sequencing ends 4 residues short of the CDR3 end; the germline J gene provides the rest. This rearrangement joins TRBV5 to TRBJ2-3, with 10 bases lining up with TRBD2. The trim removed 4 bases at V and 4 bases at J, leaving 5 bases unmatched. CDR3 length: 15 amino acids. Germline V CDR1 and CDR2: LGHNA, YNLKQL (reference sequence). CDR3 residues: CASSPRDWGSETLYF. The sequenced CDR3 bases are TGTGCCAGCAGCCCCCGGGACTGGGGTTCAGAA.

This clone was seen ten or more times. The germline and genes are mouse ones. The read ends 4 residues before the CDR3 terminus; that terminus is restored from the germline J gene. The chain uses TRBV1 and TRBJ2-7; 7 nucleotides line up with TRBD1. Losses at the gene ends were 4 bases for V and 0 bases for J; bases not matched to a gene: 9. The CDR3 runs 16 residues. Per germline, CDR1 NSQYPW and CDR2 LRSPGD (reference sequence). The CDR3 sequence is CTCSGLAGTDSYEQYF. CDR3 DNA, as far as it was read: TGCACCTGCAGTGGCCTCGCCGGGACAGACTCCTAT.

About this clone: Gene names refer to mouse genes. The read falls 4 residues short of the CDR3 end, and the missing part is taken from the germline J gene. V and J are TRBV19 and TRBJ2-1; the match to TRBD2 covers 8 bases. Per germline, CDR1 FNHDT and CDR2 SITEND (reference sequence). The CDR3 contains 14 residues. V lost 4 bases and J lost 1; bases outside the gene matches: 1. The CDR3 spells CASSSGGNYAEQFF. Partial CDR3 DNA: TGTGCCAGCAGTTCTGGGGGGAACTATGCT.

In regard to this clone: The gene symbols are mouse symbols. The CDR3 end lies 4 residues beyond the end of the read and is filled in from the germline J gene. The chain has TRBV31 and TRBJ2-7; no clear D gene. The CDR3 spans 12 residues. The germline gives CDR1 GKSSPN, CDR2 SITVG. The CDR3 bases that were read are TGTGCCTGGAGTCTAGAGGGTTAT. Translation gives CAWSLEGY. The CDR3, in full, reads CAWSLEGYEQYF.

This clone is deemed medium-sized (0.01 to 0.1%). The gene names here belong to mouse. The sequenced fragment ends 4 residues before the CDR3 boundary, so the rest is inferred from the germline J gene. V usage is TRBV13-1 and J usage is TRBJ2-3; D is perhaps TRBD2 (6 bases). CDR3 length equals 15 residues. Trimming removed 0 bases from V and 0 bases from J, with 8 bases in between. Germline V gene data show CDR1 as NSHNY and CDR2 as SYGAGN. CDR3 residues: CASSDGGDSAETLYF. CDR3 bases read: TGTGCCAGCAGTGATGGGGGGGATAGTGCAGAA.

This clone was observed a handful of times. Each gene name is a mouse one. The CDR3 extends 4 residues past the end of the read, so its final part is completed from the germline J gene. This chain links TRBV1 with TRBJ2-1; 11 bases are a match to TRBD2. CDR3 length: 13 residues. Germline-derived CDR1 and CDR2 are NSQYPW and LRSPGD (reference sequence). Here the CDR3 reads CTCSGTGGAEQFF. The covered CDR3 bases are TGCACCTGCAGTGGGACTGGGGGGGCT.

The table lists this clone with a few counts. Mouse germline and gene names are used. The read finishes 4 residues shy of the CDR3 end, and the germline J gene is used to complete it. The chain couples TRBV19 to TRBJ2-3; TRBD1 might be the D (6 bases). The CDR3 is made up of 14 amino acids. V gave up 6 bases and J gave up 1 base, with 12 bases separating them. CDR1 is FNHDT, CDR2 SITEND, per germline (reference sequence). The CDR3 protein is CASTTQGGAETLYF. The sequenced CDR3 bases are TGTGCCAGCACCACACAGGGAGGTGCAGAA.

There are many counts of this clone. Mouse names are used for the genes. Coverage ceases 4 residues before the CDR3 finishes, and the germline J gene fills in the end. J is TRBJ2-3 and V is TRBV13-3; D call uncertain. V lost 1 base to trimming and J lost 0 bases, with 9 bases between them. Per the germline V gene, CDR1 is NNHDY and CDR2 is SYVADS. This CDR3 is built from 15 residues. Incomplete CDR3 DNA: TGTGCCAGCAGTGATCCGTTCCCTAGTGCAGAA. Translation gives CASSDPFPSAE. The full CDR3 is CASSDPFPSAETLYF.

This clone has a handful of counts. Gene names are mouse gene names. The observed sequence ends 4 residues before the CDR3 terminus, with the missing tail filled in from the germline J gene. The chain uses TRBV31 and TRBJ2-1, with a weak D call TRBD2 (6 bases). The ends were cut back, 0 bases at V and 1 base at J, with 10 bases in the middle. This CDR3 comprises 15 residues. From germline, CDR1 is GKSSPN and CDR2 SITVG. The CDR3 loop is CAWSLVGGNYAEQFF. The sequenced part of the CDR3 DNA is TGTGCCTGGAGTCTAGTCGGGGGGAACTATGCT. Variable domain in full (rest from reference TRBV31 and TRBJ2-1): AQTIHQWPVAEIKAVGSPLSLGCTIKGKSSPNLYWYWQATGGTLQQLFYSITVGQVESVVQLNLSASRPKDDQFILSTEKLLLSHSGFYLCAWSLVGGNYAEQFFGPGTRLTVL.

Within the sample, this clone is medium-sized (0.01 to 0.1%). Genes and germline come from the mouse. The CDR3 extends 4 residues past the end of the read, so its final part is completed from the germline J gene. The V and J genes are TRBV31 and TRBJ2-7, with 10 positions matching TRBD2. Germline values: CDR1 GKSSPN, CDR2 SITVG. The CDR3 has 14 residues. J gave up 3 bases and V 3 bases, and 5 bases lay outside the gene matches. CDR3 DNA (partial): TGTGCCTGGAGCCCGACTGGGGGGATCTAT. Protein product: CAWSPTGGIY. Given in full, the CDR3 is CAWSPTGGIYEQYF.

The table lists this clone with a few counts. Gene labels here are mouse ones. The DNA ends 4 residues before the CDR3 does, and the rest of the CDR3 is filled in from the germline J gene. The chain recombines TRBV13-3 with TRBJ2-5, with a weak D call TRBD1 (7 bases). The CDR3 is 14 amino acids. Between the trimmed V and J ends, which lost 2 bases and 2 bases, there was a span of 9 bases. Per the germline V gene, CDR1 is NNHDY and CDR2 is SYVADS. CDR3 bases read: TGTGCCAGCAGTGAAGGGGGCGGCCAAGAC. Translating gives CASSEGGGQD. The entire CDR3 sequence reads CASSEGGGQDTQYF.

Comments on this clone: The gene symbols are mouse symbols. CDR3 DNA (partial): TGTGCCAGCCCCCGCTGGGGGACTAGTCAAAAC. This sequence encodes CASPRWGTSQN. The whole CDR3 protein reads CASPRWGTSQNTLYF. The chain has TRBV13-3 and TRBJ2-4; 7 bases match TRBD2. The read gets to within 4 residues of the CDR3 end, and the germline J gene fills in the rest. CDR1 and CDR2 (germline): NNHDY, SYVADS. The CDR3 contains 15 residues. V trimming: 7 bases; J trimming: 0 bases; junction bases outside the gene matches: 8.

This clone came up a few times. The genes and germline here are from mouse. The DNA ends 4 residues before the CDR3 does, and the rest of the CDR3 is filled in from the germline J gene. This chain joins TRBV19 and TRBJ2-7; 10 bases agree with TRBD2. This CDR3 is built from 14 residues. CDR1 is FNHDT, CDR2 SITEND, per germline (reference sequence). Incomplete CDR3 DNA: TGTGCCAGCAGCCTCCGGGACTGGGGATAT. Encoded protein: CASSLRDWGY. The full CDR3 reads CASSLRDWGYEQYF.

In its sample, this clone ranks as medium-sized. Gene names and germline match the mouse. The CDR3 end is not reached by the read, which stops 4 residues before it; the germline J gene fills it in. J is TRBJ2-7 and V is TRBV1; 9 positions agree with TRBD2. Germline lookup yields CDR1 NSQYPW and CDR2 LRSPGD (reference sequence). The J segment lost 0 bases and the V segment lost 0 bases, leaving 6 bases of the junction unmatched. The CDR3 totals 17 residues. CDR3 sequence: CTCSADNWGESSYEQYF. The covered CDR3 bases are TGCACCTGCAGTGCAGATAACTGGGGGGAGAGCTCCTAT.

In its sample, this clone was seen a few times. The gene symbols are mouse symbols. The read terminates 4 residues before the CDR3 end, so the remaining end is supplied by the germline J gene. The chain links TRBV13-1 to TRBJ2-1, with 11 bases lining up with TRBD2. J was trimmed by 3 bases and V by 2 bases; bases with no gene match: 4. CDR1 and CDR2 from the germline V gene are NSHNY and SYGAGN. The CDR3 covers 16 residues. CDR3 amino acids: CASSDWTGGSYAEQFF. The DNA read from the CDR3 is TGTGCCAGCAGTGACTGGACTGGGGGGTCCTATGCT.

A remark on this clone: The genes and germline here are from mouse. The CDR3: CAWSQQDTQYF. CDR3 bases read: TGTGCCTGGAGTCAACAAGAC. The chain recombines TRBV31 with TRBJ2-5; no reliable D call. Coverage ceases 4 residues before the CDR3 finishes, and the germline J gene fills in the end. Per the germline V gene, CDR1 is GKSSPN and CDR2 is SITVG. With 1 base removed from V and 3 bases from J, the gap between germline ends came to 2 bases. The CDR3 runs 11 residues.

Details on this clone: The genes are named according to mouse. The CDR3 goes on 4 residues after the read ends, and that part is filled in from the germline J gene. The J gene is TRBJ2-1, the V gene TRBV19, with D possibly TRBD2 on 6 matching bases. V lost 2 bases and J 3 bases, leaving 6 bases between the germline ends. Germline V gene data show CDR1 as FNHDT and CDR2 as SITEND (reference sequence). The CDR3 spans 13 residues. The CDR3 is CASSMGGYAEQFF. CDR3 DNA (partial): TGTGCCAGCAGTATGGGGGGCTATGCT.

This clone has ten or more counts. Gene names and germline refer to mouse. The CDR3 goes on 4 residues after the read ends, and that part is filled in from the germline J gene. The rearrangement joins TRBV17 to TRBJ2-2, with 10 bases identical to TRBD2. CDR1 and CDR2 from the germline V gene are MNHDT and YYDKIL. The CDR3 length is 16 residues. The V gene end was trimmed by 1 base and the J gene end by 4 bases; junction bases not matched to a gene: 3. CDR3 DNA (partial): TGTGCTAGCAGTAGAGGACTGGGGGGAGGCACCGGG. As protein: CASSRGLGGGTG. The full-length CDR3 reads as CASSRGLGGGTGQLYF.

There are many counts of this clone. Gene names refer to mouse genes. The read comes to an end 4 residues before the CDR3 does, leaving the germline J gene to fill in the end. The chain recombines TRBV1 with TRBJ2-4; 10 nucleotides match TRBD2. CDR3 length equals 15 residues. Germline V CDR1 and CDR2: NSQYPW, LRSPGD (reference sequence). CDR3: CTCSALGTGENTLYF. CDR3 bases read: TGCACCTGCAGTGCACTCGGGACTGGGGAAAAC.

This clone has a handful of counts. Mouse names are used for the genes. The read ends 4 residues early relative to the CDR3; the germline J gene fills the gap. The chain links TRBV19 to TRBJ2-3; D is uncertain. This CDR3 is built from 14 residues. Looked up from germline, CDR1 is FNHDT and CDR2 is SITEND (reference sequence). V lost 2 bases to trimming and J lost 0 bases, with 7 bases between them. CDR3 loop: CASSMAGSAETLYF. The part of the CDR3 DNA that was read is TGTGCCAGCAGTATGGCAGGAAGTGCAGAA. The full variable domain, completed using reference TRBV19 and TRBJ2-3, is GGIITQTPKFLIGQEGQKLTLKCQQNFNHDTMYWYRQDSGKGLRLIYYSITENDLQKGDLSEGYDASREKKSSFSLTVTSAQKNEMAVFLCASSMAGSAETLYFGSGTRLTVL.